These 30 T cell receptor beta chains came from one sample sequenced in a study of blood T cell repertoires in COVID-19. Assay used: immunoSEQ multiplex PCR; TCRdb lists only in-frame clones, some missing. In the table there are over 250,000 clones, about 89% of which are singletons. Sample: peripheral blood. These receptors were obtained from a woman aged 35 to 49 who had recovered from COVID-19.

The chain couples TRBV20-1 to TRBJ1-2; D unclear. The CDR3 covers 11 residues. Germline CDR1 and CDR2: DFQATT and SNEGSKA (reference sequence). V lost 5 bases and J lost 8, with 12 bases in between. The CDR3 nucleotides are TGCAGTGCTGCCCCAACGGAGGGCTACACCTTC. This gives the protein CSAAPTEGYTF.

A remark on this clone: This sample also contains other DNA sequences that code for the same CDR3. The V call is TRBV3-1 (or the pseudogene TRBV3-2), the J call TRBJ2-3; tentatively, D is TRBD2 (7 bases). The V gene's germline CDR1 is LGHDT and CDR2 YNNKEL (reference sequence). This CDR3 comprises 16 residues. Trimming shortened V by 0 bases and J by 5 bases, and 15 bases separated the two germline ends. CDR3 in amino acids: CASSQDPGGGGDTQYF. Here the CDR3 DNA reads TGTGCCAGCAGCCAAGATCCTGGCGGGGGCGGAGATACGCAGTATTTT.

This chain uses TRBV5-1 with TRBJ1-2; no reliable D call. The CDR3 is made up of 14 amino acids. Germline CDR1 and CDR2: SGHRS and YFSETQ. V was clipped by 4 bases and J by 2 bases, with 12 bases between them. The CDR3 nucleotides read TGCGCCAGCAGCCCTAATCCCAGGAACTATGGCTACACCTTC. Translating gives CASSPNPRNYGYTF. Based on the CDR3 plus reference TRBV5-1 and TRBJ1-2, the full variable domain is KAGVTQTPRYLIKTRGQQVTLSCSPISGHRSVSWYQQTPGQGLQFLFEYFSETQRNKGNFPGRFSGRQFSNSRSEMNVSTLELGDSALYLCASSPNPRNYGYTFGSGTRLTVV.

The CDR3 here is CASTTGETYGYTF. CDR3 nucleotide sequence: TGTGCCAGCACCACAGGGGAGACCTATGGCTACACCTTC. The chain employs TRBV6-5 and TRBJ1-2; TRBD1 matches at 7 bases. This CDR3 is built from 13 residues. CDR1 is MNHEY, CDR2 SVGAGI, per germline. V was pared by 7 bases and J by 4 bases, with 6 bases of the junction left unmatched.

The rearrangement uses TRBV25-1 and TRBJ1-6, with 10 nucleotides matching TRBD1. CDR3 length equals 14 residues. The germline V gene encodes CDR1 MGHDK and CDR2 SYGVNS. Trimming at V came to 6 bases and at J to 10 bases, leaving 6 bases not matched to a gene. CDR3 nucleotides: TGTGCCAGCAGAGTCGGGACAGGGGAATCACCCCTCCACTTT. It encodes CASRVGTGESPLHF.

This clone was seen a single time. The chain links TRBV10-2 to TRBJ1-3; D perhaps matches TRBD1 (5 bases). V dropped 7 bases and J dropped 2 bases, with 9 bases sitting between them. This CDR3 is 13 amino acids long. Germline CDR1 and CDR2: WSHSY and SAAADI. This chain's CDR3 is CASTGVPGNTIYF. CDR3 DNA: TGCGCCAGCACGGGGGTACCTGGAAACACCATATATTTT.

This clone was counted once. The V gene is TRBV7-9, the J gene TRBJ1-2, with D possibly being TRBD1 (5 bases). The V gene lost 6 bases and the J gene lost 4 bases, with 12 bases spanning the gap. From germline, CDR1 is SEHNR and CDR2 FQNEAQ (reference sequence). This CDR3 contains 13 residues. In nucleotides, the CDR3 is TGTGCCAGCAGTTTCAGGGAAATCTATGGCTACACCTTC. Translating it yields CASSFREIYGYTF.

The J gene is TRBJ2-3, the V gene TRBV2, with TRBD2 matching over 12 bases. The trim removed 6 bases at V and 4 bases at J, leaving 8 bases unmatched. CDR1 is SNHLY and CDR2 is FYNNEI in the germline V gene. The length of the CDR3 is 16 residues. The CDR3 reads CASRPMTSGGSDTQYF. The CDR3 DNA sequence: TGTGCCAGCAGACCAATGACTAGCGGGGGTTCAGATACGCAGTATTTT.

V gene TRBV10-3 combines with J gene TRBJ1-2; weak D call: TRBD1 (5 bases). This CDR3 spans 13 amino acids. The ends were cut back, 2 bases at V and 8 bases at J, with 12 bases in the middle. Germline values: CDR1 ENHRY, CDR2 SYGVKD. CDR3 region: CAISEAGDLGYTF. In DNA form, the CDR3 reads TGTGCCATCAGTGAGGCTGGGGACTTGGGCTACACCTTC.

The chain has TRBV6-2 or TRBV6-3 and TRBJ2-2, with 9 bases lining up with TRBD2. The length of the CDR3 is 15 residues. The J segment lost 5 bases and the V segment lost 4 bases, leaving 5 bases of the junction unmatched. Germline loops: CDR1 MNHEY, CDR2 SVGEGT. The CDR3 coding sequence is TGTGCCAGCAGTTTCCTAGCGGGGTTTACCGGGGAGCTGTTTTTT. This codes for CASSFLAGFTGELFF.

J is TRBJ2-5 and V is TRBV7-2; 13 bases are a match to TRBD2. The germline gives CDR1 SGHTA, CDR2 FQGNSA. This CDR3 has 15 residues. V was pared by 3 bases and J by 6 bases, with 4 bases of the junction left unmatched. The CDR3 bases are TGTGCCAGCAGCTTGACTAGCGGGGGGCAGAAGACCCAGTACTTC. Its translation: CASSLTSGGQKTQYF.

The genes are TRBV18 and TRBJ1-2; 8 nucleotides agree with TRBD1. This CDR3 comprises 17 residues. The V gene's germline CDR1 is KGHSH and CDR2 LQKENI. Trimming cost V 3 bases and J 7 bases; bases outside gene matches: 16. As DNA, the CDR3 is TGTGCCAGCTCACCGGGACTCTACGGACAGGGAGGGTCTGGCTACACCTTC. As protein: CASSPGLYGQGGSGYTF. Supplemented by reference TRBV18 and TRBJ1-2, the full variable domain reads NAGVMQNPRHLVRRRGQEARLRCSPMKGHSHVYWYRQLPEEGLKFMVYLQKENIIDESGMPKERFSAEFPKEGPSILRIQQVVRGDSAAYFCASSPGLYGQGGSGYTFGSGTRLTVV.

V gene TRBV3-1 (or the pseudogene TRBV3-2) combines with J gene TRBJ2-1; 8 nucleotides agree with TRBD1. With V trimmed by 4 bases and J by 7 bases, 0 bases remained unmatched. Germline CDR1 LGHDT, CDR2 YNNKEL (reference sequence). The CDR3 runs 12 residues. CDR3 region: CASSRQGNEQFF. CDR3 nucleotides: TGTGCCAGCAGCCGACAGGGGAATGAGCAGTTCTTC.

This chain uses TRBV6-8 with TRBJ2-2, with 7 bases that match TRBD1. CDR1 is MNHGY and CDR2 is SAAAGT in the germline V gene. This CDR3 has 18 residues. With 2 bases clipped from V and 1 base from J, the junction kept 10 bases outside the gene matches. The CDR3 coding sequence is TGTGCCAGCAGTTACGGCCGTCCGGGACAGTGGAACACCGGGGAGCTGTTTTTT. Encoded protein: CASSYGRPGQWNTGELFF.

V usage is TRBV6-5 and J usage is TRBJ2-2; tentative D call: TRBD1 (6 bases). The V and J ends lost 6 bases and 1 base respectively, with 9 bases between them. There are 14 residues in the CDR3. The germline V gene encodes CDR1 MNHEY and CDR2 SVGAGI. The CDR3 DNA reads as TGTGCCAGCAGGCTGGGACAGAACACCGGGGAGCTGTTTTTT. Its translation: CASRLGQNTGELFF.

The chain links TRBV4-3 to TRBJ1-6; D gene uncertain. The CDR3 is 15 amino acids. Trimming shortened V by 2 bases and J by 7 bases, and 12 bases separated the two germline ends. Looked up from germline, CDR1 is LGHNA and CDR2 is YSLEER. The DNA for the CDR3 is TGCGCCAGCAGCCAATTACCCACGGTCAATTCACCCCTCCACTTT. The encoded protein is CASSQLPTVNSPLHF.

V gene TRBV6-2 or TRBV6-3 combines with J gene TRBJ1-6; D unclear. The germline gives CDR1 MNHEY, CDR2 SVGEGT. With 2 bases removed from V and 12 bases from J, the gap between germline ends came to 11 bases. The CDR3 covers 13 residues. The CDR3 here is CASSYDQSGPLHF. The CDR3 coding sequence is TGTGCCAGCAGTTACGACCAGAGCGGACCCCTCCACTTT.

This rearrangement joins TRBV5-1 to TRBJ1-3; D may be TRBD1 (5 bases). This CDR3 has 14 residues. Germline CDR1 reads SGHRS; CDR2 reads YFSETQ. V lost 5 bases to trimming and J lost 4 bases, with 13 bases between them. CDR3 region: CASRASGGGNTIYF. For the CDR3, the DNA is TGCGCCAGCAGAGCTAGCGGGGGAGGAAACACCATATATTTT.

V gene TRBV6-5 combines with J gene TRBJ1-1; D remains ambiguous. CDR3 length: 12 amino acids. The V and J ends lost 6 bases and 6 bases respectively, with 11 bases between them. Germline values: CDR1 MNHEY, CDR2 SVGAGI. CDR3 nucleotide sequence: TGTGCCAGCAGGCACACCCCTTCTGAAGCTTTCTTT. Protein: CASRHTPSEAFF.

The CDR3, as DNA: TGCGCCAGCAGCTCTGGCGGGGGAATAGGACAAGAGACCCAGTACTTC. It codes for CASSSGGGIGQETQYF. The chain employs TRBV5-1 and TRBJ2-5; TRBD2 matches 7 bases. This CDR3 region has 16 residues. V shed 3 bases and J 2 bases; nucleotides not matched to a gene: 10. Per germline, CDR1 SGHRS and CDR2 YFSETQ.

This sequence joins TRBV29-1 and TRBJ2-3; weak D call: TRBD2 (6 bases). Germline V gene lookup returns CDR1 SQVTM and CDR2 ANQGSEA. CDR3 length: 16 residues. V was cut by 4 bases and J by 0 bases, with 17 bases left in between. The CDR3: CSVVRLDPFSTDTQYF. CDR3 nucleotides: TGCAGCGTTGTGCGACTAGATCCTTTTAGCACAGATACGCAGTATTTT.

The chain employs TRBV15 and TRBJ2-7; a possible D gene is TRBD2 (5 bases). With 1 base removed from V and 7 bases from J, the gap between germline ends came to 14 bases. Germline lookup yields CDR1 LNHNV and CDR2 YYDKDF (reference sequence). This CDR3 has 14 amino acids. The CDR3 DNA reads TGTGCCACCAGCAGAGTAGACCCGAGGGATGAGCAGTACTTC. Translation gives CATSRVDPRDEQYF.

The chain carries TRBV6-5 and TRBJ1-2, with D maybe TRBD1 (5 bases). Germline V gene sequence: CDR1 MNHEY, CDR2 SVGAGI. There are 14 residues in the CDR3. V was cut by 2 bases and J by 0 bases, with 7 bases left in between. The CDR3 bases are TGTGCCAGCAGTTACACCAGGGCTAACTATGGCTACACCTTC. This gives the protein CASSYTRANYGYTF.

This clone came up many times. J is TRBJ2-7 and V is TRBV7-8; 9 nucleotides line up with TRBD2. V shed 2 bases, J shed 6 bases, and the junction held 5 bases outside the gene matches. The CDR3 consists of 14 residues. Germline V lookup: CDR1 SGHVS, CDR2 FQNEAQ. This CDR3 is CASSLRVRGGEQYF. In DNA, the CDR3 is TGTGCCAGCAGCTTAAGGGTGCGGGGGGGCGAGCAGTACTTC.

V gene TRBV21-1 combines with J gene TRBJ2-3; TRBD2 is the table's D call, not checked against the DNA. TRBV21-1 has pseudogene status. CDR3 size: 24 residues. The DNA for the CDR3 is TGTGCCAGCAGCAAAGGGGTTAGGCACCTCCGGACTAGCGGGGGGGCACAACTCACAGATACGCAGTATTTT. This encodes CASSKGVRHLRTSGGAQLTDTQYF.

The V and J genes are TRBV27 and TRBJ2-1, with 10 bases matching TRBD1. The V and J ends lost 6 bases and 12 bases, in that order; junction bases with no gene match: 8. The CDR3 has 13 residues. CDR1 is MNHEY and CDR2 is SMNVEV in the germline V gene (reference sequence). The DNA of the CDR3 is TGTGCCAGCAGCTTGACCCGGGACAGGGGGCAGTTCTTC. This encodes CASSLTRDRGQFF.

The chain is built from TRBV11-3 and TRBJ1-1; D gene uncertain. The CDR3 totals 13 residues. V was shortened by 5 bases and J by 4 bases, with 11 bases between the two germline ends. Germline CDR1 is SGHNT and CDR2 is YENEEA. CDR3 nucleotides: TGTGCCAGCAGCGCCTCACGGGTCACTGAAGCTTTCTTT. Translated: CASSASRVTEAFF. Complete variable domain (other parts from reference TRBV11-3 and TRBJ1-1): EAGVVQSPRYKIIEKKQPVAFWCNPISGHNTLYWYLQNLGQGPELLIRYENEEAVDDSQLPKDRFSAERLKGVDSTLKIQPAELGDSAVYLCASSASRVTEAFFGQGTRLTVV.

V and J are TRBV19 and TRBJ2-1; D perhaps matches TRBD2 (7 bases). Germline V gene sequence: CDR1 LNHDA, CDR2 SQIVND (reference sequence). The CDR3 is 14 residues long. V was clipped by 4 bases and J by 3 bases, with 10 bases between them. The CDR3 bases are TGTGCCAGTAGTACCGGGGGGCACTACAATGAGCAGTTCTTC. The encoded protein is CASSTGGHYNEQFF.

This sequence joins TRBV19 and TRBJ1-5; D is ambiguous. From germline, CDR1 is LNHDA and CDR2 SQIVND (reference sequence). The CDR3 is made up of 13 amino acids. The V end was cut by 7 bases, the J end by 7 bases, with 14 bases between. The CDR3 sequence is CASNARGGQPQHF. CDR3 coding DNA: TGTGCCAGTAATGCGCGGGGAGGGCAGCCCCAGCATTTT.

The chain links TRBV5-1 to TRBJ2-7, with 8 bases aligning to TRBD1. The CDR3 sequence is 14 residues long. In germline, CDR1 is SGHRS, CDR2 YFSETQ. V shed 4 bases, J shed 3 bases, and the junction held 6 bases outside the gene matches. CDR3 loop: CASSPGQGFYEQYF. DNA for the CDR3: TGCGCCAGCAGCCCCGGACAGGGATTCTACGAGCAGTACTTC.